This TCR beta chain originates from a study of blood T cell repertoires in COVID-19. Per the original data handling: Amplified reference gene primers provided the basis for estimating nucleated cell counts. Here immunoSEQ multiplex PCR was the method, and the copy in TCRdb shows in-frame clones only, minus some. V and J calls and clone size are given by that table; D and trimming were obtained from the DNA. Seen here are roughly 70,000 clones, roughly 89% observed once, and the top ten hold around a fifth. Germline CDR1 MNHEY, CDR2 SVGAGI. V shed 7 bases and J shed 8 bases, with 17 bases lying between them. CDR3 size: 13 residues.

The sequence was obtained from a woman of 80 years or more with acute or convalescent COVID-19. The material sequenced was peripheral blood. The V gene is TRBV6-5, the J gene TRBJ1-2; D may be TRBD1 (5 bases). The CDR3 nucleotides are TGTGCCAGCACCCCTACGCCGGGGGGGGGCTACACCTTC. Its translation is CASTPTPGGGYTF.